This T cell receptor beta chain was recovered during a study of T and B cells in COVID-19 patients. Study in general: Blood was sampled from COVID-19 patients who were either actively infected or recovered. Most recovered patients had mild to moderate COVID-19 treated as outpatients. Study-level results: CD4+, regulatory T cell, CD8+ and sorted SARS-CoV-2-responsive or tetramer+ T cells were not yet sequenced.

From blood, roughly 250-550 ng of genomic DNA served as TRB template. This CDR3 is 13 amino acids long. Germline values: CDR1 SNHLY, CDR2 FYNNEI. V gave up 7 bases and J gave up 3 bases, with 11 bases separating them. This clonotype was picked up one time. Its antigen is unidentified. Multiplex PCR with BIOMED2 TRB-A/B primer pools amplified TRB rearrangements. MiXCR was run by TCRdb on the multiplex PCR reads, yielding one entry per CDR3 protein. The sample contains roughly 7,400 distinct CDR3 sequences, around a quarter of which appear only once. This sequence joins TRBV2 and TRBJ2-3, with D possibly TRBD1 on 6 matching bases. The sample consisted of blood. This clonotype was sampled from a human donor with active COVID-19. The DNA for the CDR3 is TGTGCCAGCACGGGCAGGGGTACAGATACGCAGTATTTT. This codes for CASTGRGTDTQYF.